Presented here are 14 T cell receptor beta chains from one specimen sequenced in a study of PD-L1 blockade in urothelial cancer. The time point is: pretreatment peripheral blood. Produced via immunoSEQ multiplex PCR; TCRdb's table is partial and in-frame only. The sample includes 90,000 or so clones, 90% of them seen just once. Source: PBMCs, taken around atezolizumab (anti-PD-L1) treatment. These receptors were taken from a man aged 60 to 69 with urothelial cancer.

The chain employs TRBV4-1 and TRBJ1-2, with 7 bases identical to TRBD1. Trimming cost V 4 bases and J 8 bases; bases outside gene matches: 7. The CDR3 consists of 13 residues. Germline loops: CDR1 MGHRA, CDR2 YSYEKL. CDR3 DNA: TGCGCCAGCAGCCTCCGGACAGGAGACGGCTACACCTTC. It translates to CASSLRTGDGYTF.

This clone was seen once. This chain connects TRBV5-4 to TRBJ1-1, with a possible D match to TRBD1 (6 bases). The V end lost 3 bases, the J end lost 1 base, and 13 bases lay between the germline ends. This CDR3 has 15 amino acids. In germline, CDR1 is SGHNT, CDR2 YYREEE (reference sequence). Written as DNA, the CDR3 is TGTGCCAGCAGCTGGGGACAAGGGGCGAACACTGAAGCTTTCTTT. Amino acids: CASSWGQGANTEAFF. The complete variable domain, with remaining parts taken from reference TRBV5-4 and TRBJ1-1, reads ETGVTQSPTHLIKTRGQQVTLRCSSQSGHNTVSWYQQALGQGPQFIFQYYREEENGRGNFPPRFSGLQFPNYSSELNVNALELDDSALYLCASSWGQGANTEAFFGQGTRLTVV.

The CDR3 DNA sequence: TGTGCCTGGAGTGTAAGGACAGAGTCCTACGAGCAGTACTTC. It is translated as CAWSVRTESYEQYF. The chain uses TRBV30 and TRBJ2-7; tentative D call: TRBD1 (6 bases). CDR3 length equals 14 residues. Germline V gene lookup returns CDR1 GTSNPN and CDR2 SVGIG (reference sequence). V dropped 0 bases and J dropped 1 base, with 10 bases sitting between them.

This chain joins TRBV5-4 and TRBJ2-3; 10 nucleotides agree with TRBD1. Germline CDR1 is SGHNT and CDR2 is YYREEE (reference sequence). The V and J ends lost 5 bases and 5 bases, in that order; junction bases with no gene match: 5. The CDR3 runs 14 residues. The CDR3 loop is CASSRQGARDTQYF. CDR3 nucleotide sequence: TGTGCCAGCAGTAGACAGGGGGCTCGAGATACGCAGTATTTT.

The rearrangement uses TRBV28 and TRBJ2-5, with D maybe TRBD2 (6 bases). CDR3 length equals 14 residues. V shed 7 bases and J shed 1 base, with 13 bases lying between them. Germline loops: CDR1 MDHEN, CDR2 SYDVKM. CDR3 in amino acids: CASKGGTLQETQYF. In DNA, the CDR3 is TGTGCCAGCAAAGGCGGGACTCTCCAAGAGACCCAGTACTTC.

This chain connects TRBV6-5 to TRBJ1-2; 7 bases are shared with TRBD1. V trimming: 5 bases; J trimming: 6 bases; junction bases outside the gene matches: 6. The germline CDR1 and CDR2 sequences are MNHEY and SVGAGI. The CDR3 is made up of 13 amino acids. CDR3 sequence: CASSQTGTHGYTF. CDR3 sequence (DNA): TGTGCCAGCAGTCAGACAGGGACCCATGGCTACACCTTC.

This chain links TRBV7-2 with TRBJ1-5, with no clear D. Trimming took off 3 bases at V and 1 base at J, with 7 bases between the two ends. The CDR3 runs 14 residues. CDR1 is SGHTA, CDR2 FQGNSA, per germline. This CDR3 is CASSLRNSNQPQHF. Here the CDR3 DNA reads TGTGCCAGCAGCTTGAGGAACAGCAATCAGCCCCAGCATTTT.

This rearrangement joins TRBV27 to TRBJ1-5; no clear D. In germline, CDR1 is MNHEY, CDR2 SMNVEV (reference sequence). The CDR3 is 14 amino acids. The V gene lost 8 bases and the J gene lost 0 bases, with 11 bases spanning the gap. CDR3 nucleotides: TGTGCCAGCCTTCCTCCTTATAGCAATCAGCCCCAGCATTTT. Its translation: CASLPPYSNQPQHF.

This clone has only one observation. The CDR3 DNA is TGCGCCAGCAGCTTGGTGACCAGCAGGAACGAGCAGTACTTC. Protein product: CASSLVTSRNEQYF. This rearrangement joins TRBV5-1 to TRBJ2-7; no clear D. This CDR3 contains 14 residues. V lost 0 bases, J lost 5 bases, and 12 bases lay in between. Germline CDR1 is SGHRS and CDR2 is YFSETQ.

This sequence joins TRBV11-2 and TRBJ1-1; TRBD1 is a possible D gene (6 bases). Germline CDR1 is SGHAT and CDR2 is FQNNGV. V was shortened by 5 bases and J by 1 base, with 14 bases between the two germline ends. The CDR3 totals 15 residues. CDR3 sequence: CASSRQVQSNTEAFF. The CDR3 bases are TGTGCCAGCAGCAGACAGGTCCAATCGAACACTGAAGCTTTCTTT.

The V and J genes are TRBV7-2 and TRBJ2-3; D gene unclear. V was pared by 2 bases and J by 4 bases, with 13 bases between. CDR1 is SGHTA, CDR2 FQGNSA, per germline. The CDR3 covers 15 residues. As DNA, the CDR3 is TGTGCCAGCAGCTTATATTCCAGGCTGGCAGATACGCAGTATTTT. This codes for CASSLYSRLADTQYF.

The chain couples TRBV10-1 to TRBJ2-5, with a weak D call TRBD2 (6 bases). Trimming removed 7 bases from V and 1 base from J, with 16 bases in between. Germline V gene lookup returns CDR1 WNHNN and CDR2 SYGVQD (reference sequence). The CDR3 sequence is 15 residues long. The CDR3 here is CASICYRRGQETQYF. Written as DNA, the CDR3 is TGCGCCAGCATTTGTTACCGGCGGGGCCAAGAGACCCAGTACTTC.

This clone came up a few times. The gene calls are TRBV5-4 and TRBJ2-2; D not resolved. Germline V lookup: CDR1 SGHNT, CDR2 YYREEE (reference sequence). Trimming pared 3 bases from V and 6 bases from J, leaving 6 bases between. The CDR3 covers 12 residues. CDR3: CASSSVAGELFF. The CDR3 DNA sequence: TGTGCCAGCAGCTCCGTCGCCGGGGAGCTGTTTTTT.

V gene TRBV7-2 combines with J gene TRBJ1-2, with 8 bases matching TRBD1. The V and J ends lost 5 bases and 9 bases, in that order; junction bases with no gene match: 8. The CDR3 is 13 amino acids. Germline lookup yields CDR1 SGHTA and CDR2 FQGNSA. In nucleotides, the CDR3 is TGTGCCAGCAGCCTGGACAGGGAGCAAAGCTACACCTTC. Amino acid sequence: CASSLDREQSYTF. Based on the CDR3 plus reference TRBV7-2 and TRBJ1-2, the full variable domain is GAGVSQSPSNKVTEKGKDVELRCDPISGHTALYWYRQSLGQGLEFLIYFQGNSAPDKSGLPSDRFSAERTGGSVSTLTIQRTQQEDSAVYLCASSLDREQSYTFGSGTRLTVV.